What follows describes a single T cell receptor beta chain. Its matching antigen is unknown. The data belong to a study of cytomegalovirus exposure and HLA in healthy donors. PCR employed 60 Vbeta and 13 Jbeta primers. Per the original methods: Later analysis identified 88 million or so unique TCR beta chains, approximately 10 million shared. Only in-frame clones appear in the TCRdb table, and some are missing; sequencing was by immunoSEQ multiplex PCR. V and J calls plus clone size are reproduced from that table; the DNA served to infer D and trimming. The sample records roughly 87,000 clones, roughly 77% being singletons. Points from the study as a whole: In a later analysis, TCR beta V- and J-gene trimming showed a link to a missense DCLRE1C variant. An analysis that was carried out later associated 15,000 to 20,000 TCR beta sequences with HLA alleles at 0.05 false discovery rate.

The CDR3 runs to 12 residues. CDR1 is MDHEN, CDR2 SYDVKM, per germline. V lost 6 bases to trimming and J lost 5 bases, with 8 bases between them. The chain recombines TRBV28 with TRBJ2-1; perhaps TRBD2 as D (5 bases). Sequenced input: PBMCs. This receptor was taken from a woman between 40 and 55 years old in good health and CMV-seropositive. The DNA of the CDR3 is TGTGCCAGCAGGGAGCGGAACAATGAGCAGTTCTTC. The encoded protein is CASRERNNEQFF.